A single TCR beta chain is shown here with its context. What it binds is not known. V was clipped by 6 bases and J by 1 base; unmatched bases: 7. CDR1 is SQVTM and CDR2 is ANQGSEA in the germline V gene. This CDR3 has 16 amino acids. The PCR employed 60 Vbeta primers together with 13 Jbeta primers. Sequencing was performed with immunoSEQ multiplex PCR; in TCRdb, only in-frame clones are kept and a portion is missing. The profile covers fewer than 100,000 clones, with just under 80% appearing a single time and 4.1% taken by the ten largest. This sample was taken from a study of cytomegalovirus exposure and HLA in healthy donors. Overall study context: Early release data held around 82 million unique TCRs from HLA-typed donors. Study findings and constraints: Being indistinguishable, some V segments were excluded, TRBV6-2 and TRBV6-3 among them. Most TCR beta V segments were productive about 87% or about 30% of the time in an earlier analysis.

The sequence came from a woman aged 40 to 50 in good health and CMV-seropositive. The rearrangement links TRBV29-1 to TRBJ2-1; 12 bases match TRBD2. The sample comprised PBMCs. CDR3 nucleotides: TGCAGCGTCCAAGGACTAGCGGGGCGTTCCTACAATGAGCAGTTCTTC. It is translated as CSVQGLAGRSYNEQFF.